The source of this TCR beta chain is a study of early T cells in non-severe SARS-CoV-2 infection. Study summary: The study sequenced bulk RNA from unsorted whole blood, with chains unpaired. Findings of the study overall: Matching with VDJdb favored anti-spike CD8 responses (missing private and CD4 specificities).

Attached unique molecular identifiers marked individual cDNA molecules. TCRdb called the 5' RACE reads again in MiXCR, with one record for every CDR3 protein. Found here are more than 80,000 distinct CDR3 sequences, 13% to 15% of them singletons; the top ten hold 5.5% to 8%. Germline V CDR1 and CDR2: DFQATT, SNEGSKA (reference sequence). The CDR3 has 14 residues. V gave up 0 bases and J gave up 2 bases, with 11 bases separating them. This clonotype has only one observation. The antigen is unknown. The chain is built from TRBV20-1 and TRBJ2-7; D perhaps matches TRBD1 (5 bases). The sequenced material came from whole blood. The TCR sequence derives from an adult who was a healthcare worker with PCR-confirmed SARS-CoV-2 infection or an uninfected control (not recorded which). CDR3 DNA: TGCAGTGCTAGAGATCCGACAGTCACCTACGAGCAGTACTTC. This encodes CSARDPTVTYEQYF.